This T cell receptor (beta chain) is from a study of metastatic and nonmetastatic thyroid tumors. Whole-study results and caveats: It was reportedly found that TCR beta diversity was significantly higher in malignant thyroid tumors than in benign nodules, a difference seen in both blood and tumor samples.

MiXCR reprocessed the PCR reads for TCRdb. The table lists approximately 30,000 clones, 15% to 20% of them singletons. This clone was picked up many times. Its target is unknown. Thyroid surgery was performed in patients who had received no treatment beforehand. CDR1 is SGHTA, CDR2 FQGNSA, per germline. The CDR3 consists of 12 residues. The V segment lost 5 bases and the J segment 5 bases; nucleotides outside the gene matches: 2. The TCR was taken from a female donor with papillary thyroid cancer or a benign thyroid nodule (not recorded which). Some clones in this sample may be carry-over from other donors' samples. What was sequenced was blood. V usage is TRBV7-2 and J usage is TRBJ2-5; TRBD2 aligns across 7 bases. The chain's CDR3 is CASSLSGETQYF. As DNA, the CDR3 is TGTGCCAGCAGCCTTAGCGGGGAGACCCAGTACTTC. The complete variable domain, with remaining parts taken from reference TRBV7-2 and TRBJ2-5, reads GAGVSQSPSNKVTEKGKDVELRCDPISGHTALYWYRQSLGQGLEFLIYFQGNSAPDKSGLPSDRFSAERTGGSVSTLTIQRTQQEDSAVYLCASSLSGETQYFGPGTRLLVL.